This is a list of T cell receptor beta chains from one sample in a study of cytomegalovirus exposure and HLA in healthy donors. Clones were read by immunoSEQ multiplex PCR, and TCRdb kept only the in-frame ones, dropping some. Found here are 100,000 to 150,000 clones, over 60% of them singletons; the top ten hold around 2.1%. Sequencing was carried out using PBMCs. The source of these receptors is a man in his fifties or sixties in good health and CMV-seronegative. Each CDR3 is given with its conserved first and last residue. D genes are given only for firm matches. Expanded clones get a size class; other rows say once, few or many, or leave the size out.

d_call: .
clone_size: .
v_call: TRBV19
j_call: TRBJ1-1
cdr3_nt: TGTGCCAGTAGTATACGGGGGAACACTGAAGCTTTCTTT
cdr3_aa: CASSIRGNTEAFF

d_call: .
clone_size: once
v_call: TRBV7-9
j_call: TRBJ2-2
cdr3_nt: TGTGCCATTACCGGGATTTACACCGGGGAGCTGTTTTTT
cdr3_aa: CAITGIYTGELFF

d_call: .
clone_size: .
v_call: TRBV30
j_call: TRBJ1-3
cdr3_nt: TGTGCCTGGAGTAGTGGACTGATGTCTGGAAACACCATATATTTT
cdr3_aa: CAWSSGLMSGNTIYF

d_call: TRBD1
clone_size: once
v_call: TRBV10-2
j_call: TRBJ1-5
cdr3_nt: TGCGCCAGCAGTGATGGGGACAGGACGGGTCAGCCCCAGCATTTT
cdr3_aa: CASSDGDRTGQPQHF

d_call: TRBD1
clone_size: .
v_call: TRBV5-1
j_call: TRBJ2-5
cdr3_nt: TGCGCCAGCAGCTTAGGGACAGTCCAAGAGACCCAGTACTTC
cdr3_aa: CASSLGTVQETQYF

d_call: TRBD1
clone_size: few
v_call: TRBV5-1
j_call: TRBJ1-5
cdr3_nt: TGCGCCAGCAGCTTCGGACAGGGCGGGGAGCCCCAGCATTTT
cdr3_aa: CASSFGQGGEPQHF

d_call: TRBD2
clone_size: few
v_call: TRBV9
j_call: TRBJ2-2
cdr3_nt: TGTGCCAGCAGCGCTAGCGGGGGAGACGGGGAGCTGTTTTTT
cdr3_aa: CASSASGGDGELFF

d_call: TRBD1
clone_size: .
v_call: TRBV7-9
j_call: TRBJ1-1
cdr3_nt: TGTGCCAGCGGGACTGAGGGGGCTTCCTCCACTGAAGCTTTCTTT
cdr3_aa: CASGTEGASSTEAFF

d_call: TRBD1
clone_size: .
v_call: TRBV5-5
j_call: TRBJ1-1
cdr3_nt: TGTGCCAGCAGATTCACAGGGGACACTGAAGCTTTCTTT
cdr3_aa: CASRFTGDTEAFF

d_call: .
clone_size: .
v_call: TRBV5-1
j_call: TRBJ2-2
cdr3_nt: TGCGCCAGCAGCTTGGAACAGGGCATCGGGGAGCTGTTTTTT
cdr3_aa: CASSLEQGIGELFF

d_call: TRBD2
clone_size: .
v_call: TRBV2
j_call: TRBJ2-3
cdr3_nt: TGTGCCAGCAGCGGGGCGGGGGGACTCTCTACGCAGTATTTT
cdr3_aa: CASSGAGGLSTQYF

d_call: .
clone_size: .
v_call: TRBV18
j_call: TRBJ1-4
cdr3_nt: TGTGCCAGCTCACCTCAGGGTAGAGAAAAACTGTTTTTT
cdr3_aa: CASSPQGREKLFF

d_call: .
clone_size: .
v_call: TRBV6-1
j_call: TRBJ2-3
cdr3_nt: TGTGCCAGCAGTATGGACAGAGTATCAGATACGCAGTATTTT
cdr3_aa: CASSMDRVSDTQYF

d_call: .
clone_size: .
v_call: TRBV19
j_call: TRBJ2-5
cdr3_nt: TGTGCCACCTCCGATAGGTCAGGGGAGACCCAGTACTTC
cdr3_aa: CATSDRSGETQYF

d_call: TRBD1
clone_size: .
v_call: TRBV5-1
j_call: TRBJ1-1
cdr3_nt: TGCGCCAGCAGCTCCACAGGGGGCACCACTGAAGCTTTCTTT
cdr3_aa: CASSSTGGTTEAFF

d_call: .
clone_size: .
v_call: TRBV18
j_call: TRBJ2-1
cdr3_nt: TGTGCCAGCTCACCTAGTCAAGTCGGGGGTTTGTCCTACAATGAGCAGTTCTTC
cdr3_aa: CASSPSQVGGLSYNEQFF

d_call: TRBD2
clone_size: once
v_call: TRBV7-9
j_call: TRBJ2-1
cdr3_nt: TGTTCCAGCAGACTTAATAGCGGGGGCGTCTTC
cdr3_aa: CSSRLNSGGVF

d_call: TRBD1
clone_size: .
v_call: TRBV5-5
j_call: TRBJ1-3
cdr3_nt: TGTGCCAGCAGCTTCCTGGGACAGGGGGGAGGAAACACCATATATTTT
cdr3_aa: CASSFLGQGGGNTIYF

d_call: .
clone_size: .
v_call: TRBV2
j_call: TRBJ2-1
cdr3_nt: TGTGCCAGCAGCCCACTGGCGGGGAGGCCCAATGAGCAGTTCTTC
cdr3_aa: CASSPLAGRPNEQFF

d_call: .
clone_size: .
v_call: TRBV16
j_call: TRBJ1-1
cdr3_nt: TGTGCCAGCACCAGGGACTTCTCGGAAGCTTTCTTT
cdr3_aa: CASTRDFSEAFF

d_call: TRBD1
clone_size: .
v_call: TRBV7-2
j_call: TRBJ1-3
cdr3_nt: TGTGCCAGCAGCTATTCGACAGGGTCTGGAAACACCATATATTTT
cdr3_aa: CASSYSTGSGNTIYF

d_call: .
clone_size: once
v_call: TRBV6-1
j_call: TRBJ2-1
cdr3_nt: TGTGCCAGCAGTGAACCTAACCGGGACAATGAGCAGTTCTTC
cdr3_aa: CASSEPNRDNEQFF

d_call: TRBD2
clone_size: .
v_call: TRBV5-1
j_call: TRBJ2-1
cdr3_nt: TGCGCCAGCAGCGCAGCTAGCGGGGGGTTTCACAATGAGCAGTTCTTC
cdr3_aa: CASSAASGGFHNEQFF

d_call: .
clone_size: .
v_call: TRBV7-2
j_call: TRBJ1-2
cdr3_nt: TGTGCCAGCAGCGCACAGTATCTCGGCTACACCTTC
cdr3_aa: CASSAQYLGYTF

d_call: .
clone_size: .
v_call: TRBV21-1
j_call: TRBJ2-1
cdr3_nt: TGTGCCAGCAGCACGGGTTCACTAGCGGGGGAGGGAAATGAGCAGTTCTTC
cdr3_aa: CASSTGSLAGEGNEQFF

d_call: TRBD1
clone_size: .
v_call: TRBV9
j_call: TRBJ1-2
cdr3_nt: TGTGCCAGCAGCGCCGGGACAGCCCCTAACTATGGCTACACCTTC
cdr3_aa: CASSAGTAPNYGYTF

d_call: TRBD2
clone_size: .
v_call: TRBV9
j_call: TRBJ2-3
cdr3_nt: TGTGCCAGCAGCCCATTCCCCCTCCTAGCGGAAACCACAGATACGCAGTATTTT
cdr3_aa: CASSPFPLLAETTDTQYF

d_call: TRBD2
clone_size: .
v_call: TRBV11-3
j_call: TRBJ2-3
cdr3_nt: TGTGCCAGCAGCATAGGAGCGGGGTACACAGATACGCAGTATTTT
cdr3_aa: CASSIGAGYTDTQYF

d_call: TRBD1
clone_size: .
v_call: TRBV19
j_call: TRBJ1-6
cdr3_nt: TGTGCCAGTAGTCCCGGGACAGATAATTCACCCCTCCACTTT
cdr3_aa: CASSPGTDNSPLHF

d_call: .
clone_size: .
v_call: TRBV2
j_call: TRBJ1-2
cdr3_nt: TGTGCCAGCAGTGAGTCCAGGGCCGGTGGCTACACCTTC
cdr3_aa: CASSESRAGGYTF

d_call: .
clone_size: few
v_call: TRBV15
j_call: TRBJ2-3
cdr3_nt: TGTGCCACCAGCAGAGTAGGGGGAGTTACGCAGTATTTT
cdr3_aa: CATSRVGGVTQYF

d_call: TRBD1
clone_size: .
v_call: TRBV6-6
j_call: TRBJ2-7
cdr3_nt: TGTGCCAGCAGACCGGGACAGGGAAGGGACGAGCAGTACTTC
cdr3_aa: CASRPGQGRDEQYF

d_call: TRBD2
clone_size: .
v_call: TRBV9
j_call: TRBJ2-5
cdr3_nt: TGTGCCAGCAGCGTAGTTAGCGGGGGGGTAGGGGAGACCCAGTACTTC
cdr3_aa: CASSVVSGGVGETQYF

d_call: TRBD1
clone_size: .
v_call: TRBV7-2
j_call: TRBJ2-3
cdr3_nt: TGTGCCAGCAGCCCCCAGACCGACAGGGGTGCGCAGTATTTT
cdr3_aa: CASSPQTDRGAQYF

d_call: .
clone_size: .
v_call: TRBV2
j_call: TRBJ1-3
cdr3_nt: TGTGCCAGCAGCGAGGGACAATCAGGAAACACCATATATTTT
cdr3_aa: CASSEGQSGNTIYF

d_call: TRBD1
clone_size: .
v_call: TRBV28
j_call: TRBJ2-2
cdr3_nt: TGTGCCAGCAGTGGTCCGGGACAGGGTCCCGGGGAGCTGTTTTTT
cdr3_aa: CASSGPGQGPGELFF

d_call: TRBD2
clone_size: .
v_call: TRBV5-1
j_call: TRBJ2-5
cdr3_nt: TGCGCCAGCAGCATCAGCGGGGGGGCGAAAGAGACCCAGTACTTC
cdr3_aa: CASSISGGAKETQYF